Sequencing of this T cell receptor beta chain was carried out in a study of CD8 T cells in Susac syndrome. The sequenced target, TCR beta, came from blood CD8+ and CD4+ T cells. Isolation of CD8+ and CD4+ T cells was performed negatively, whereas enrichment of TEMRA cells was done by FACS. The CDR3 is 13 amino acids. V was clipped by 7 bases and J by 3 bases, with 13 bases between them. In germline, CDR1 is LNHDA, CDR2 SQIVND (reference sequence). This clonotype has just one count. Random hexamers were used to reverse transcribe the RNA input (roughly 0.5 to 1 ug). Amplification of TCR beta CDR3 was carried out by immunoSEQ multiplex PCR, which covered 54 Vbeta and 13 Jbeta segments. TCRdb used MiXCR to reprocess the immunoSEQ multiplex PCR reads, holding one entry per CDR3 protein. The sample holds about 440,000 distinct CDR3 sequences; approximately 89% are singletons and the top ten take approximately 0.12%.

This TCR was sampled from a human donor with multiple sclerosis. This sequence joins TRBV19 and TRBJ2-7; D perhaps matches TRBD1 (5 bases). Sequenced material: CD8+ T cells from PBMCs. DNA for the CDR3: TGTGCCAGTATCGAGGACATACTCTACGAGCAGTACTTC. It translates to CASIEDILYEQYF.